This entry lists 23 T cell receptor beta chains sequenced from one sample in a study of blood T cell repertoires in COVID-19. Only in-frame clones appear in the TCRdb table, and some are missing; sequencing was by immunoSEQ multiplex PCR. The table records about 170,000 clones, about 87% of them present only once. The sequencing input was peripheral blood. The receptor set was obtained from a man between 18 and 29 years old with active or convalescent COVID-19.

The CDR3, as DNA: TGTGCCAGCAGTCCTGGCGGGAGGGGGTACGAGCAGTACTTC. Residues: CASSPGGRGYEQYF. The chain joins TRBV27 to TRBJ2-7; 9 bases line up with TRBD2. V was clipped by 5 bases and J by 4 bases; unmatched bases: 6. The germline V gene has CDR1 MNHEY and CDR2 SMNVEV (reference sequence). The CDR3 totals 14 residues.

This chain uses TRBV5-4 with TRBJ1-2, with D hard to call. CDR1 is SGHNT and CDR2 is YYREEE in the germline V gene (reference sequence). Deletions cut 0 bases from V and 8 bases from J, with 20 bases between. The CDR3 spans 16 residues. The chain's CDR3 is CASSLEHGARLGGYTF. The CDR3 DNA reads as TGTGCCAGCAGCTTGGAACACGGAGCAAGGCTTGGGGGCTACACCTTC.

This chain uses TRBV3-1 (or the pseudogene TRBV3-2) with TRBJ2-3; D is undetermined. The CDR3 runs to 16 residues. The V gene's germline CDR1 is LGHDT and CDR2 YNNKEL (reference sequence). V shed 0 bases and J shed 0 bases, with 10 bases lying between them. This CDR3 is CASSQEVGGSTDTQYF. The CDR3 DNA reads as TGTGCCAGCAGCCAAGAGGTCGGCGGAAGCACAGATACGCAGTATTTT.

In regard to this clone: A junction end diverges from the germline sequence, so it may reflect a read error. The sample has other DNA sequences that encode this CDR3 too. The CDR3 protein is CASSLGRALTNEQFF. CDR3 coding DNA: TGTGCCAGTAGTTTAGGGAGGGCCCTTACCAATGAGCAGTTCTTC. The gene calls are TRBV27 and TRBJ2-1; 7 nucleotides match TRBD2. Germline CDR1 and CDR2: MNHEY and SMNVEV (reference sequence). The CDR3 length is 15 residues.

The chain has TRBV7-2 and TRBJ2-2; 9 nucleotides agree with TRBD2. The CDR3 consists of 16 residues. The germline V gene has CDR1 SGHTA and CDR2 FQGNSA. J gave up 5 bases and V 5 bases, and 9 bases lay outside the gene matches. In nucleotides, the CDR3 is TGTGCCAGCAGCGACCCCGGGACTAGCCGGACCGGGGAGCTGTTTTTT. It encodes CASSDPGTSRTGELFF.

The chain carries TRBV7-2 and TRBJ2-3, with 11 bases fitting TRBD2. The CDR3 spans 16 residues. CDR1 SGHTA and CDR2 FQGNSA come from the germline V gene. The ends lost 4 bases at V and 3 bases at J; junction bases unmatched: 6. The CDR3 loop is CASSSRTSGLTDTQYF. In DNA form, the CDR3 reads TGTGCCAGCAGCTCCCGGACTAGCGGGTTAACAGATACGCAGTATTTT.

The rearrangement uses TRBV30 and TRBJ1-3; D might be TRBD1 (5 bases). The CDR3 is made up of 15 amino acids. Germline CDR1 GTSNPN, CDR2 SVGIG (reference sequence). V was clipped by 2 bases and J by 1 base, with 12 bases between them. CDR3 DNA: TGTGCCTGGAGTCAAAGGCAGGGTTCTGGAAACACCATATATTTT. This sequence encodes CAWSQRQGSGNTIYF.

CDR3: CASSPRGGPYNEQFF. The CDR3 DNA reads TGTGCCAGCAGCCCAAGAGGCGGGCCCTACAATGAGCAGTTCTTC. The rearrangement joins TRBV7-3 to TRBJ2-1; TRBD2 is a possible D gene (5 bases). The CDR3 contains 15 residues. Deletions cut 5 bases from V and 2 bases from J, with 13 bases between. In germline, CDR1 is SGHTA, CDR2 FQGTGA.

This rearrangement joins TRBV18 to TRBJ2-3; D is unclear. The germline CDR1 and CDR2 sequences are KGHSH and LQKENI. Trimming stripped 5 bases from V and 0 bases from J, with 6 bases between. The CDR3 runs to 13 residues. CDR3 protein: CASSSTSTDTQYF. DNA of the CDR3: TGTGCCAGCTCATCGACTAGCACAGATACGCAGTATTTT.

This chain joins TRBV30 and TRBJ1-1, with D possibly TRBD1 on 5 matching bases. This CDR3 has 12 residues. The V gene's germline CDR1 is GTSNPN and CDR2 SVGIG (reference sequence). Deletions cut 4 bases from V and 4 bases from J, with 10 bases between. CDR3 sequence (DNA): TGTGCCTGGACCAAGGGGATCACTGAAGCTTTCTTT. This gives the protein CAWTKGITEAFF.

The chain uses TRBV7-9 and TRBJ2-1, with TRBD1 matching over 10 bases. In germline, CDR1 is SEHNR, CDR2 FQNEAQ (reference sequence). The CDR3 sequence is 16 residues long. V shed 1 base and J 6 bases; nucleotides not matched to a gene: 6. The CDR3 loop reads CASSLVRGQGTNEQFF. DNA for the CDR3: TGTGCCAGCAGCTTAGTTCGGGGACAGGGGACCAATGAGCAGTTCTTC.

The gene calls are TRBV7-2 and TRBJ2-1; 13 nucleotides match TRBD2. The CDR3 extends over 15 amino acids. Per the germline V gene, CDR1 is SGHTA and CDR2 is FQGNSA. J lost 6 bases, V lost 5 bases, and 4 bases had no gene match. This chain's CDR3 is CASSTGTSGINEQFF. Written as DNA, the CDR3 is TGTGCCAGCAGCACCGGGACTAGCGGGATCAATGAGCAGTTCTTC.

The V and J genes are TRBV29-1 and TRBJ2-3, with a tentative D call TRBD2 (6 bases). In germline, CDR1 is SQVTM, CDR2 ANQGSEA. V shed 6 bases and J shed 3 bases, with 16 bases lying between them. The CDR3 extends over 14 amino acids. The CDR3 DNA reads as TGCAGCGTGGTAGCGGAGGAGACTACAGATACGCAGTATTTT. Amino acid sequence: CSVVAEETTDTQYF.

The chain combines TRBV4-1 with TRBJ2-1; the D gene is possibly TRBD2 (7 bases). This CDR3 spans 19 amino acids. Trimming stripped 0 bases from V and 3 bases from J, with 21 bases between. Germline V gene sequence: CDR1 MGHRA, CDR2 YSYEKL. The CDR3 protein is CASSQEGGGPYSLYNEQFF. DNA for the CDR3: TGCGCCAGCAGCCAAGAAGGCGGGGGCCCATACTCACTCTACAATGAGCAGTTCTTC.

The V call is TRBV6-1, the J call TRBJ1-2; 7 bases map to TRBD1. The CDR3 has 17 residues. CDR1 and CDR2 (germline): MNHNS, SASEGT. Trimming removed 4 bases from V and 2 bases from J; junction bases left unmatched: 13. The chain's CDR3 is CASSARDRGLKNYGYTF. CDR3 in DNA: TGTGCCAGCAGTGCCCGGGACAGAGGGCTTAAGAACTATGGCTACACCTTC.

The chain is built from TRBV3-1 (or the pseudogene TRBV3-2) and TRBJ2-3, with 8 bases matching TRBD2. Looked up from germline, CDR1 is LGHDT and CDR2 is YNNKEL (reference sequence). The CDR3 is 16 residues long. The J segment lost 0 bases and the V segment lost 4 bases, leaving 6 bases of the junction unmatched. Here the CDR3 DNA reads TGTGCCAGCAGCCCGCTAGCGGGTCCGAGCACAGATACGCAGTATTTT. This sequence encodes CASSPLAGPSTDTQYF.

The CDR3 sequence is CAVMVQGRTEAFF. CDR3 coding DNA: TGTGCCGTTATGGTACAGGGCCGAACTGAAGCTTTCTTT. The rearrangement links TRBV3-1 (or the pseudogene TRBV3-2) to TRBJ1-1; tentatively, D is TRBD1 (6 bases). This CDR3 contains 13 residues. Trimming took 11 bases from V and 5 from J, leaving 18 bases between them. Germline CDR1 and CDR2: LGHDT and YNNKEL (reference sequence).

This clone was seen just once. This sequence joins TRBV18 and TRBJ1-2; the match to TRBD1 covers 10 bases. This CDR3 is built from 15 residues. Germline-derived CDR1 and CDR2 are KGHSH and LQKENI. After removal of 4 bases from V and 8 bases from J, the junction contained 10 bases not matched to a gene. Written as DNA, the CDR3 is TGTGCCAGCTCACAAATGACAGGGGGCGACTGGGGCTACACCTTC. It is translated as CASSQMTGGDWGYTF.

J is TRBJ2-1 and V is TRBV19; 10 positions match TRBD2. Looked up from germline, CDR1 is LNHDA and CDR2 is SQIVND (reference sequence). The trim removed 6 bases at V and 4 bases at J, leaving 6 bases unmatched. This CDR3 comprises 15 residues. CDR3 in amino acids: CASSITSGAYNEQFF. The CDR3 region has the DNA TGTGCCAGTAGCATCACTAGCGGGGCTTACAATGAGCAGTTCTTC.

This sequence joins TRBV5-4 and TRBJ2-4, with a tentative D call TRBD1 (6 bases). In germline, CDR1 is SGHNT, CDR2 YYREEE (reference sequence). Between the trimmed V and J ends, which lost 2 bases and 5 bases, there was a span of 11 bases. This CDR3 has 14 residues. CDR3 protein: CASSFKGVENIQYF. In DNA form, the CDR3 reads TGTGCCAGCAGCTTCAAGGGGGTGGAAAACATTCAGTACTTC.

This clone appeared once. The V gene is TRBV11-3, the J gene TRBJ2-5; 11 bases fit TRBD1. CDR1 is SGHNT, CDR2 YENEEA, per germline. This CDR3 region has 15 residues. The V and J ends lost 5 bases and 2 bases, in that order; junction bases with no gene match: 4. The DNA for the CDR3 is TGTGCCAGCAGCGTAGGGGACAGGGGGCAAGAGACCCAGTACTTC. It is translated as CASSVGDRGQETQYF.

The chain uses TRBV19 and TRBJ2-1, with a weak D call TRBD1 (6 bases). The CDR3 is made up of 16 amino acids. V lost 0 bases, J lost 4 bases, and 13 bases lay in between. In germline, CDR1 is LNHDA, CDR2 SQIVND (reference sequence). The CDR3 region is CASSIDRGVGYNEQFF. Here the CDR3 DNA reads TGTGCCAGTAGTATAGACAGGGGCGTCGGGTACAATGAGCAGTTCTTC. The full variable domain, with the rest looked up from reference TRBV19 and TRBJ2-1, is DGGITQSPKYLFRKEGQNVTLSCEQNLNHDAMYWYRQDPGQGLRLIYYSQIVNDFQKGDIAEGYSVSREKKESFPLTVTSAQKNPTAFYLCASSIDRGVGYNEQFFGPGTRLTVL.

This chain uses TRBV4-3 with TRBJ1-4; tentatively, D is TRBD1 (6 bases). The CDR3 totals 15 residues. V dropped 2 bases and J dropped 7 bases, with 14 bases sitting between them. Germline V CDR1 and CDR2: LGHNA, YSLEER. CDR3 sequence (DNA): TGCGCCAGCAGCCAACGTCAGGGGTTTGGTGAAAAACTGTTTTTT. This encodes CASSQRQGFGEKLFF.